The entry below gives a single T cell receptor beta chain sequence along with its context. The antigen remains unidentified. V dropped 1 base and J dropped 6 bases, with 18 bases sitting between them. The CDR3 is 16 residues long. Germline V gene data show CDR1 as SGHVS and CDR2 as FQNEAQ. The data were produced by immunoSEQ multiplex PCR, yet TCRdb's version contains in-frame clones alone and is incomplete. The table has 70,000 to 90,000 clones, around 73% seen once; the top ten hold approximately 21%. The data belong to a study of T cell responses to AZD1222 COVID-19 vaccine. Overall study: Pooling of second doses given at about 4 or about 12 weeks was done. Broader study findings: In a largely white British group with more females than males, clonal diversity was possibly underestimated.

The TCR comes from an adult in good health. The chain uses TRBV7-8 and TRBJ1-1; D is unclear. The sample in question was peripheral blood, obtained on day 0 of AZD1222 vaccination. The CDR3 sequence is CASSLGARHYGAEAFF. CDR3 DNA: TGTGCCAGCAGCTTAGGCGCTCGACATTATGGGGCTGAAGCTTTCTTT.